One sample yielded the 30 T cell receptor beta chains listed below, sequenced in a study of shared T cell receptors in the human thymus. Assay used: immunoSEQ multiplex PCR; TCRdb lists only in-frame clones, some missing. Of some 700,000 clones in the sample, roughly 85% were seen once. These data were also filed under a second study, of human thymus T cells.

Sequenced sample: thymocytes. These receptors all come from a girl under three years old with a congenital heart defect.

This chain uses TRBV5-1 with TRBJ2-3, with TRBD2 matching 13 bases. Trimming took 7 bases from V and 3 from J; bases not matched to a gene: 2. This CDR3 spans 14 amino acids. Germline loops: CDR1 SGHRS, CDR2 YFSETQ. The CDR3 region is CASGTSGETDTQYF. CDR3 in DNA: TGCGCCAGCGGGACTAGCGGGGAGACAGATACGCAGTATTTT.

This clone has just one count. The chain links TRBV7-2 to TRBJ1-2; 7 bases align to TRBD1. The CDR3 runs 17 residues. The germline V gene has CDR1 SGHTA and CDR2 FQGNSA. V was clipped by 5 bases and J by 2 bases; unmatched bases: 14. The CDR3 bases are TGTGCCAGCAGCGTGGGTCAGGGGGGACGGACGAACTATGGCTACACCTTC. Translating it yields CASSVGQGGRTNYGYTF.

The chain combines TRBV30 with TRBJ1-1, with TRBD1 matching 7 bases. Germline-derived CDR1 and CDR2 are GTSNPN and SVGIG (reference sequence). With 1 base clipped from V and 5 bases from J, the junction kept 13 bases outside the gene matches. There are 16 residues in the CDR3. In DNA, the CDR3 is TGTGCCTGGAGTGAGGGGGCACAGGGAGAGAAGACTGAAGCTTTCTTT. Protein: CAWSEGAQGEKTEAFF.

The chain combines TRBV28 with TRBJ1-1; no reliable D call. The CDR3 loop spans 14 amino acids. Germline CDR1 and CDR2: MDHEN and SYDVKM. V lost 3 bases and J 3 bases, leaving 11 bases between the germline ends. Here the CDR3 DNA reads TGTGCCAGCAGTTTTTTTTCTGACTACACTGAAGCTTTCTTT. This codes for CASSFFSDYTEAFF.

This chain uses TRBV10-3 with TRBJ2-7, with TRBD1 identical over 8 bases. The CDR3 totals 14 residues. J was trimmed by 2 bases and V by 10 bases; bases with no gene match: 10. CDR1 is ENHRY, CDR2 SYGVKD, per germline. This CDR3 is CATTQWDRTYEQYF. CDR3 nucleotide sequence: TGTGCCACCACACAGTGGGACAGGACCTACGAGCAGTACTTC.

The V gene is TRBV5-1, the J gene TRBJ2-5; D unclear. Trimming took off 5 bases at V and 2 bases at J, with 16 bases between the two ends. The CDR3 extends over 15 amino acids. Germline loops: CDR1 SGHRS, CDR2 YFSETQ. The CDR3 bases are TGCGCCAGCAGGGTGGAGATTATGGCGCAAGAGACCCAGTACTTC. It specifies CASRVEIMAQETQYF.

This clone has a single count. The CDR3 nucleotides read TGTGCCAGCAGTGAATCGGGGGATGGAAACAATGAGCAGTTCTTC. Translated: CASSESGDGNNEQFF. The chain combines TRBV6-4 with TRBJ2-1; a weak D match, TRBD2 (6 bases). The CDR3 has 15 residues. From germline, CDR1 is MRHNA and CDR2 SNTAGT. Trimming took off 3 bases at V and 5 bases at J, with 14 bases between the two ends.

Worth noting for this clone: A junction end diverges from the germline sequence, so it may reflect a read error. The rearrangement uses TRBV10-3 and TRBJ2-1, with a possible D match to TRBD2 (6 bases). The CDR3 runs 14 residues. Germline V gene sequence: CDR1 ENHRY, CDR2 SYGVKD. CDR3 DNA: TGTGCCATCGGTGAAGCGGGTTCCTACAATGAGCAGTTCTTC. This encodes CAIGEAGSYNEQFF.

The genes are TRBV7-2 and TRBJ1-5, with 8 bases fitting TRBD1. The CDR3 totals 18 residues. Per the germline V gene, CDR1 is SGHTA and CDR2 is FQGNSA. V lost 4 bases, J lost 0 bases, and 11 bases stayed unmatched. This CDR3 is CASSSWTGSAYSNQPQHF. The CDR3 DNA is TGTGCCAGCAGCTCCTGGACAGGGAGCGCATATAGCAATCAGCCCCAGCATTTT.

J is TRBJ2-7 and V is TRBV28; no definite D call. The CDR3 totals 13 residues. Trimming cost V 6 bases and J 4 bases, with 13 bases left between them. The germline V gene encodes CDR1 MDHEN and CDR2 SYDVKM. CDR3 coding DNA: TGTGCCAGCAGCCTTACTCCTGAGTACGAGCAGTACTTC. It encodes CASSLTPEYEQYF.

The chain recombines TRBV14 with TRBJ1-2, with 8 bases that match TRBD1. The CDR3 totals 15 residues. Unmatched junction bases numbered 3, after V lost 1 base and J lost 2 bases. CDR1 is SGHDN, CDR2 FVKESK, per germline. The CDR3 DNA reads as TGTGCCAGCAGCCAAGCAGGGGGCCTAAACTATGGCTACACCTTC. Its protein product is CASSQAGGLNYGYTF.

This chain links TRBV6-6 with TRBJ1-3; 7 nucleotides agree with TRBD1. Germline values: CDR1 MNHNY, CDR2 SVGAGI (reference sequence). V trimming: 8 bases; J trimming: 9 bases; junction bases outside the gene matches: 13. This CDR3 region has 14 residues. CDR3 amino acids: CASGQAVLGGTIYF. The CDR3 bases are TGTGCCAGCGGACAGGCGGTACTTGGGGGCACCATATATTTT.

V usage is TRBV6-5 and J usage is TRBJ2-1, with D tentatively TRBD1 (5 bases). The CDR3 contains 16 residues. Trimming took off 0 bases at V and 6 bases at J, with 15 bases between the two ends. CDR1 is MNHEY, CDR2 SVGAGI, per germline. CDR3 nucleotides: TGTGCCAGCAGTTACTCGAAAAGCCAGGGTCGCAATGAGCAGTTCTTC. Its protein is CASSYSKSQGRNEQFF.

This clone occurred a few times. This chain connects TRBV29-1 to TRBJ1-2, with a possible D match to TRBD1 (5 bases). The CDR3 sequence is 11 residues long. V lost 5 bases to trimming and J lost 8 bases, with 12 bases between them. Germline V CDR1 and CDR2: SQVTM, ANQGSEA. The CDR3, as DNA: TGCAGCGTTAGGACATGGTGGGGCTACACCTTC. Translating it yields CSVRTWWGYTF. Supplemented by reference TRBV29-1 and TRBJ1-2, the full variable domain reads SAVISQKPSRDICQRGTSLTIQCQVDSQVTMMFWYRQQPGQSLTLIATANQGSEATYESGFVIDKFPISRPNLTFSTLTVSNMSPEDSSIYLCSVRTWWGYTFGSGTRLTVV.

The chain is built from TRBV27 and TRBJ2-4, with 8 bases matching TRBD1. Germline CDR1 and CDR2: MNHEY and SMNVEV (reference sequence). The junction had 11 bases not matched to a gene; V was cut back by 6 bases and J by 1 base. CDR3 size: 17 residues. This chain's CDR3 is CASRDVGQGMAKNIQYF. The CDR3 nucleotides are TGTGCCAGCAGGGACGTCGGACAGGGTATGGCCAAAAACATTCAGTACTTC.

The genes are TRBV4-1 and TRBJ1-2; 7 positions agree with TRBD1. The CDR3 has 16 amino acids. Germline values: CDR1 MGHRA, CDR2 YSYEKL. V shed 0 bases, J shed 2 bases, and the junction held 6 bases outside the gene matches. The CDR3 nucleotides are TGCGCCAGCAGCCAAGATCGAGGGGGCGCCAACTATGGCTACACCTTC. The encoded protein is CASSQDRGGANYGYTF.

The chain employs TRBV5-1 and TRBJ1-2; maybe TRBD1 (5 bases). This CDR3 has 14 amino acids. Deletions cut 2 bases from V and 7 bases from J, with 15 bases between. Germline-derived CDR1 and CDR2 are SGHRS and YFSETQ. The CDR3 protein is CASSFLSREVGYTF. The CDR3 region has the DNA TGCGCCAGCAGCTTTCTATCCAGGGAAGTTGGCTACACCTTC.

CDR3 DNA sequence: TGTGCCAGCAGCCCAGCTGGTATAACCTCAGGGGAGACCCAGTACTTC. Translation gives CASSPAGITSGETQYF. J is TRBJ2-5 and V is TRBV14; tentative D call: TRBD1 (5 bases). V was shortened by 4 bases and J by 5 bases, with 20 bases between the two germline ends. Germline loops: CDR1 SGHDN, CDR2 FVKESK. The length of the CDR3 is 16 residues.

This clone was counted between two and nine times. This chain joins TRBV12-5 and TRBJ2-2, with TRBD1 as a possible D gene (6 bases). This CDR3 is 13 amino acids long. Germline CDR1 is LGHNT and CDR2 is FRNRAP. V was cut by 7 bases and J by 5 bases, with 11 bases left in between. DNA of the CDR3: TGTGCTAGTGCCCCAACAGGGACCGGGGAGCTGTTTTTT. It encodes CASAPTGTGELFF.

The V and J genes are TRBV19 and TRBJ1-2, with 7 nucleotides matching TRBD1. Germline V CDR1 and CDR2: LNHDA, SQIVND (reference sequence). This CDR3 contains 13 residues. Trimming removed 3 bases from V and 5 bases from J; junction bases left unmatched: 3. This chain's CDR3 is CASSMDRRYGYTF. CDR3 nucleotides: TGTGCCAGTAGTATGGACAGGCGTTATGGCTACACCTTC.

The genes are TRBV12-5 and TRBJ2-7; 7 bases match TRBD1. Unmatched junction bases numbered 13, after V lost 1 base and J lost 7 bases. The CDR3 extends over 16 amino acids. Per the germline V gene, CDR1 is LGHNT and CDR2 is FRNRAP. This chain's CDR3 is CASGLALGTAPWEQYF. The CDR3 region has the DNA TGTGCTAGTGGTTTGGCCCTCGGGACAGCGCCTTGGGAGCAGTACTTC.

The chain couples TRBV6-1 to TRBJ2-7, with 7 bases matching TRBD1. This CDR3 has 14 residues. V lost 4 bases, J lost 6 bases, and 9 bases stayed unmatched. Per germline, CDR1 MNHNS and CDR2 SASEGT. The CDR3 nucleotides are TGTGCCAGCAGTGGAAGGGGGCCCCAGGGCGAGCAGTACTTC. Translation: CASSGRGPQGEQYF.

The chain carries TRBV5-1 and TRBJ1-2; D may be TRBD1 (6 bases). This CDR3 region has 16 residues. With 1 base removed from V and 1 base from J, the gap between germline ends came to 14 bases. The germline CDR1 and CDR2 sequences are SGHRS and YFSETQ. This CDR3 reads CASSLISQGNNYGYTF. CDR3 DNA sequence: TGCGCCAGCAGCTTGATCTCGCAGGGGAATAACTATGGCTACACCTTC.

This rearrangement joins TRBV19 to TRBJ2-6, with 12 bases identical to TRBD2. In germline, CDR1 is LNHDA, CDR2 SQIVND (reference sequence). J lost 0 bases, V lost 4 bases, and 10 bases had no gene match. The CDR3 sequence is 20 residues long. CDR3 nucleotide sequence: TGTGCCAGTAGTAGAAGCCCTACTAGCGGGGGGCACTCTGGGGCCAACGTCCTGACTTTC. Translating it yields CASSRSPTSGGHSGANVLTF.

This chain links TRBV30 with TRBJ1-2; D gene unclear. V was clipped by 5 bases and J by 7 bases, with 14 bases between them. The CDR3 has 12 residues. CDR1 is GTSNPN, CDR2 SVGIG, per germline (reference sequence). CDR3 nucleotides: TGTGCCTGGGGGCTCCCCCCGGCTGGCTACACCTTC. This sequence encodes CAWGLPPAGYTF.

The chain carries TRBV30 and TRBJ2-7, with D possibly being TRBD1 (6 bases). CDR1 is GTSNPN, CDR2 SVGIG, per germline (reference sequence). Trimming removed 0 bases at V and 2 bases at J, with 14 bases between. This CDR3 comprises 15 residues. This CDR3 is CAWSVFGQPTYEQYF. CDR3 DNA: TGTGCCTGGAGTGTTTTCGGACAGCCGACCTACGAGCAGTACTTC.

The genes are TRBV28 and TRBJ1-1; tentative D call: TRBD1 (5 bases). The germline V gene encodes CDR1 MDHEN and CDR2 SYDVKM. This CDR3 spans 16 amino acids. V gave up 4 bases and J gave up 2 bases, with 17 bases separating them. The CDR3 DNA reads TGTGCCAGCAGTTGGTTTCGAGAAACAGGAAACACTGAAGCTTTCTTT. Its protein is CASSWFRETGNTEAFF.

This chain connects TRBV28 to TRBJ1-6; 10 bases match TRBD1. This CDR3 is built from 16 residues. The junction had 11 bases not matched to a gene; V was cut back by 8 bases and J by 7 bases. Germline CDR1 MDHEN, CDR2 SYDVKM. The CDR3 DNA follows: TGTGCCAGCCGGGACAGGGGCAATTTGTGGAATTCACCCCTCCACTTT. It yields the protein CASRDRGNLWNSPLHF.

The sample holds a few counts of this clone. J is TRBJ1-5 and V is TRBV28; TRBD1 matches at 9 bases. The germline V gene encodes CDR1 MDHEN and CDR2 SYDVKM. Trimming cost V 5 bases and J 4 bases; bases outside gene matches: 6. The CDR3 has 15 residues. The CDR3 region has the DNA TGTGCCAGCAGTCTAGGGGGGACAGGGAATCAGCCCCAGCATTTT. As protein: CASSLGGTGNQPQHF.

The chain links TRBV7-6 to TRBJ2-2; the D is unclear. Germline lookup yields CDR1 SGHVS and CDR2 FNYEAQ. V dropped 3 bases and J dropped 2 bases, with 13 bases sitting between them. The CDR3 is 16 residues long. Written as DNA, the CDR3 is TGTGCCAGCAGCTTGGGCCGGTTAACCAACACCGGGGAGCTGTTTTTT. Translation: CASSLGRLTNTGELFF.